The clone carrying this T cell receptor (beta chain) was detected only once. This sample is part of a study of blood T cell repertoires in COVID-19. At the level of the study: From the United States, Italy and Spain came samples of acute and convalescent COVID-19. PBMCs, B-cell-depleted T cells, or T cells were the source of the cDNA or gDNA that made up the material.

This CDR3 region has 14 residues. Germline values: CDR1 MDHEN, CDR2 SYDVKM. Unmatched junction bases numbered 11, after V lost 8 bases and J lost 8 bases. The authors' processing: Reference gene primer amplification in the assay estimated nucleated cell counts. Measured with immunoSEQ multiplex PCR; TCRdb has only the in-frame clones, and not every one. The DNA was the basis for D and trimming; V, J and clone size are from that table. The sample carries fewer than 500,000 clones, approximately 90% recorded once. The chain combines TRBV28 with TRBJ2-1, with 8 bases identical to TRBD2. Sequencing used peripheral blood. The sequence derives from a woman under 40 with acute or convalescent COVID-19. CDR3 nucleotides: TGTGCCAGCGCACCTCTTGAGCGGGGGCATGAGCAGTTCTTC. It yields the protein CASAPLERGHEQFF.